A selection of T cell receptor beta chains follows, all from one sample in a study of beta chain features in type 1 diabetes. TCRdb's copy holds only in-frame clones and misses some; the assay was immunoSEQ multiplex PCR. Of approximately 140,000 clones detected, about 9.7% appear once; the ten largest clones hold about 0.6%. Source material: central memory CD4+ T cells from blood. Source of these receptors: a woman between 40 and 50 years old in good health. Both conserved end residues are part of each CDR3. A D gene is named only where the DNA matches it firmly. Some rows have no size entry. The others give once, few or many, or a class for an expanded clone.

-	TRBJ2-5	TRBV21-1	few	CASSLSGIKETQYF	TGTGCCAGCAGCCTTTCCGGGATCAAAGAGACCCAGTACTTC
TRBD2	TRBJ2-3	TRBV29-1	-	CSERRGVSTDTQYF	TGCAGCGAACGACGGGGGGTCTCCACAGATACGCAGTATTTT
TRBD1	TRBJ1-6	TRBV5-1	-	CASRDDRGGRNSPLHF	TGCGCCAGCAGGGATGACAGGGGTGGGAGGAATTCACCCCTCCACTTT
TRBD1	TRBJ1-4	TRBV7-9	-	CASRRGTGGARLNEKLFF	TGTGCCAGCAGGCGAGGGACAGGGGGCGCCCGGTTAAATGAAAAACTGTTTTTT
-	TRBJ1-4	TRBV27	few	CASSWEGGVGEKLFF	TGTGCCAGCAGTTGGGAGGGAGGGGTTGGCGAAAAACTGTTTTTT
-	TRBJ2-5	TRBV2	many	CASSLQETQYF	TGTGCCAGCAGTCTACAGGAGACCCAGTACTTC
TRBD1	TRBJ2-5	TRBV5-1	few	CASSLDGTVQETQYF	TGCGCCAGCAGCTTGGACGGGACAGTACAAGAGACCCAGTACTTC
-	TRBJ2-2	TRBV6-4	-	CASSENGITGELFF	TGTGCCAGCAGTGAAAACGGGATCACCGGGGAGCTGTTTTTT
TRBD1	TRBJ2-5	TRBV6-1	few	CASRADRLQETQYF	TGTGCCAGCAGAGCGGACAGGCTCCAAGAGACCCAGTACTTC
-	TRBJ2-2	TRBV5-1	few	CASKRGTANTGELFF	TGCGCCAGCAAAAGAGGAACGGCGAACACCGGGGAGCTGTTTTTT
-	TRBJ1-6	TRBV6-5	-	CASSYDRFNNSPLHF	TGTGCCAGCAGTTACGACAGATTTAATAATTCACCCCTCCACTTT
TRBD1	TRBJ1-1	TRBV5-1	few	CASSLAPRTGNTEAFF	TGCGCCAGCAGCTTGGCCCCTAGGACAGGGAACACTGAAGCTTTCTTT
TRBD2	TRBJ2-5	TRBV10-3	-	CAIRSSGGAPETQYF	TGTGCCATCAGGTCCAGCGGGGGGGCCCCAGAGACCCAGTACTTC
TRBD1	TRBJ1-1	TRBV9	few	CDDREPEAFF	TGCGACGACAGGGAGCCTGAAGCTTTCTTT
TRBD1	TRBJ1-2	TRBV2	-	CASSEAGGGGYTF	TGTGCCAGCAGTGAAGCAGGGGGCGGCGGCTACACCTTC